These T cell receptor beta chains were read from a single sample in a study of T cells in Graves' hyperthyroidism and ophthalmopathy. TCRdb analysed the multiplex PCR reads with MiXCR anew, one entry per CDR3 protein. Among about 350,000 distinct CDR3 sequences listed, 15% to 20% were seen once. Sequenced: blood. The receptors shown here come from a woman aged 40-49 years with Graves' ophthalmopathy. The CDR3 runs from the conserved cysteine through the conserved F or W. Fields, in order: clone size, D gene, J gene, V gene, CDR3 DNA, CDR3 protein. A D gene is named only where the DNA matches it firmly. Not every row has a clone size; where given, it reads once, few, many or a size class.

>.|TRBD1|TRBJ1-5|TRBV28
TGTGCCAGCAGAAAAGACAGGGTCCCCAATCAGCCCCAGCATTTT
CASRKDRVPNQPQHF
>.|TRBD2|TRBJ2-7|TRBV6-2/TRBV6-3
TGTGCCAGCAGAACGGGACTAGCGGGAGAGGTTGCCTACGAGCAGTACTTC
CASRTGLAGEVAYEQYF
>many|TRBD1|TRBJ1-5|TRBV12-3/TRBV12-4
TGTGCCAGCAGCGTCGGGACAGGGATCCCTTATAGCAATCAGCCCCAGCATTTT
CASSVGTGIPYSNQPQHF
>many|TRBD2|TRBJ2-7|TRBV5-1
TGCGCCAGCAGCTCAGGACTAGCGTTGAGCTCCTACGAGCAGTACTTC
CASSSGLALSSYEQYF
>many|.|TRBJ2-2|TRBV2
TGTGCCGGTAGAACAGGTAGCACCGGGGAGCTGTTTTTT
CAGRTGSTGELFF
>many|.|TRBJ2-7|TRBV6-2/TRBV6-3
TGTGCCAGCAGTTACTCGGCACTTCAAATCTCCTACGAGCAGTACTTC
CASSYSALQISYEQYF
>many|.|TRBJ1-2|TRBV24-1
TGTGCCACCAGTGGGCCAGCGGCAGGGCCGGGGGACGGCTACACCTTC
CATSGPAAGPGDGYTF
>many|.|TRBJ2-4|TRBV25-1
TGTGCCAGCAGTGCTCTAAACATTCAGTACTTC
CASSALNIQYF
>many|.|TRBJ1-1|TRBV20-1
TGCAGTGCTAGAGATGCTGGTGGAAAGAGCACTGAAGCTTTCTTT
CSARDAGGKSTEAFF
>many|.|TRBJ2-7|TRBV28
TGTGCCAGCAGCCTTTCCGGGACATTAATATACGAGCAGTACTTC
CASSLSGTLIYEQYF
>many|TRBD1|TRBJ2-2|TRBV19
TGTGCCAGTAGTACCTCCGGGACAGGGGTTAACGGGGAGCTGTTTTTT
CASSTSGTGVNGELFF
>many|TRBD2|TRBJ2-7|TRBV6-5
TGTGCCAGCAGTCCCGGGGGGGGGACCCTGTCCGAGCAGTACTTC
CASSPGGGTLSEQYF
>.|TRBD1|TRBJ2-7|TRBV12-3/TRBV12-4
TGTGCCAGCAGCACCGGGACAGCCTCCTACGAGCAGTACTTC
CASSTGTASYEQYF
>.|.|TRBJ1-1|TRBV6-2/TRBV6-3
TGTGCCAGCAGTTACTCGGGCCGTTCGAACACTGAAGCTTTCTTT
CASSYSGRSNTEAFF
>many|TRBD1|TRBJ2-7|TRBV12-3/TRBV12-4
TGTGCCAGCAGCTTAAGACAGGGCACGATCCGGTACGAGCAGTACTTC
CASSLRQGTIRYEQYF
>many|TRBD1|TRBJ1-1|TRBV10-2
TGCGCCACCGAGGACAGGGGGGACACTGAAGCTTTCTTT
CATEDRGDTEAFF
>.|TRBD1|TRBJ1-1|TRBV15
TGTGCCACCAGCGGGGACAGGGAGAACACTGAAGCTTTCTTT
CATSGDRENTEAFF
>many|TRBD1|TRBJ1-2|TRBV6-1
TGTGCCAGCAGCTGGGGACAGAATAATGGCTACACCTTC
CASSWGQNNGYTF
>many|.|TRBJ1-1|TRBV4-3
TGCGCCAGCAGCCAAGATGCGGGGACGAACACTGAAGCTTTCTTT
CASSQDAGTNTEAFF
>many|TRBD1|TRBJ2-7|TRBV12-3/TRBV12-4
TGTGCCAGCAGCCCACGTCCGGGACAGGGGACCCCCGAGCAGTACTTC
CASSPRPGQGTPEQYF
>many|.|TRBJ1-1|TRBV19
TGTGCCAGTAGTATATCCCATATGCGGAACACTGAAGCTTTCTTT
CASSISHMRNTEAFF
>many|TRBD2|TRBJ2-5|TRBV20-1
TGCAGTGCTGAGCCTTCTAGCGGACAAGAGACCCAGTACTTC
CSAEPSSGQETQYF
>many|.|TRBJ1-1|TRBV30
TGTGCCTGGAGTGATGAGGCCCGACAGGTCACTGAAGCTTTCTTT
CAWSDEARQVTEAFF
>many|.|TRBJ1-2|TRBV20-1
TGCAGTGCTAGCTCCAATGGCTACACCTTC
CSASSNGYTF
>many|TRBD1|TRBJ2-7|TRBV28
TGTGCCAGCAGCCTGATAGAGGGACAGGACACCTACGAGCAGTACTTC
CASSLIEGQDTYEQYF
>many|.|TRBJ2-5|TRBV4-1
TGCGCCAGCAGCCAAGTTCCGGGACCACAAGAGACCCAGTACTTC
CASSQVPGPQETQYF
>few|.|TRBJ2-7|TRBV20-1
TGCAGTGGTCAATCGTCCAGGGAGAAAGGCGAGCAGTACTTC
CSGQSSREKGEQYF
>many|.|TRBJ2-2|TRBV6-4
TGTGCCAGCAGTCCCCGGGGGCGACACCCGGAAAACGCGTACACCGGGGAGCTGTTTTTT
CASSPRGRHPENAYTGELFF
>many|.|TRBJ2-2|TRBV7-2
TGTGCCAGCACCCGTGGGGCCCCTCGGGGCGGGGAGCTGTTTTTT
CASTRGAPRGGELFF
>many|TRBD1|TRBJ1-1|TRBV11-2
TGTGCCAGCAGCCCCTGGGACAGGGGGCGAATCACTGAAGCTTTCTTT
CASSPWDRGRITEAFF
>many|.|TRBJ1-5|TRBV7-2
TGTGCCAGCAGCTTAGACAGGGTCAAGCCCCAGCATTTT
CASSLDRVKPQHF
>many|.|TRBJ2-2|TRBV24-1
TGTGCCACCAGTGAAGGGGGACGCGGGGAGCTGTTTTTT
CATSEGGRGELFF
>many|TRBD1|TRBJ2-5|TRBV11-2
TGTGCCAGCAGCGCCCGGGACAGACCTCAAGAGACCCAGTACTTC
CASSARDRPQETQYF
>many|TRBD2|TRBJ2-7|TRBV20-1
TGCAGTGCGGAACCTGGGACTAGCAGCTACGAGCAGTACTTC
CSAEPGTSSYEQYF
>many|.|TRBJ2-5|TRBV6-2/TRBV6-3
TGTGCCAGCACTATACTACAGGGTACGGTGGAGAAGACCCAGTACTTC
CASTILQGTVEKTQYF